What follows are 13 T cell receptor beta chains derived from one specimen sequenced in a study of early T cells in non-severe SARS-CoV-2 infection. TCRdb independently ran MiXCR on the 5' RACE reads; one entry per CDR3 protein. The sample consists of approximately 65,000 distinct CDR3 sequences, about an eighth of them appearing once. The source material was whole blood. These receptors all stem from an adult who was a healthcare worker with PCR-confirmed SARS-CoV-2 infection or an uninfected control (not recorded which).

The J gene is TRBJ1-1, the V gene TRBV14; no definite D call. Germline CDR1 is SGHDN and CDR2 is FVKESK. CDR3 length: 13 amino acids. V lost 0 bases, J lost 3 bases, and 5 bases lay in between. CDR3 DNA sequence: TGTGCCAGCAGCCAAGATATGGACACTGAAGCTTTCTTT. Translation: CASSQDMDTEAFF.

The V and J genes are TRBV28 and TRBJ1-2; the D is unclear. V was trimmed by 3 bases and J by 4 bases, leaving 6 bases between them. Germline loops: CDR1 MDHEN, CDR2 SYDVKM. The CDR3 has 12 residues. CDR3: CASSLQSYGYTF. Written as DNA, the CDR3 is TGTGCCAGCAGTTTGCAGAGCTATGGCTACACCTTC.

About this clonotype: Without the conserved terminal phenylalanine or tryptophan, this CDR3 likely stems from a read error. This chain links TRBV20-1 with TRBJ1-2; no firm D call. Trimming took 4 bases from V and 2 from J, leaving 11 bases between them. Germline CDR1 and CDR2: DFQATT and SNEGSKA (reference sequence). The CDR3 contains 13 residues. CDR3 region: CSAKTHKNYGYTV. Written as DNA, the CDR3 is TGCAGTGCTAAAACCCACAAAAACTATGGCTACACCGTC.

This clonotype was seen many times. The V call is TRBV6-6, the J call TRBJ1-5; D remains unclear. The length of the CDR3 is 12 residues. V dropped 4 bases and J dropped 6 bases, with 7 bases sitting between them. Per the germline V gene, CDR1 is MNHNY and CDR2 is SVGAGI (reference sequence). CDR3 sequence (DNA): TGTGCCAGCAGTTTCCCCAGTCAGCCCCAGCATTTT. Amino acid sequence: CASSFPSQPQHF.

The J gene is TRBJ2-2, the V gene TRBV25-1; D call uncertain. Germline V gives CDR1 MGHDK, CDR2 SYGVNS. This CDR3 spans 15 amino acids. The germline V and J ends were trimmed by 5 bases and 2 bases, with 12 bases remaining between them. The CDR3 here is CASSRPPPNTGELFF. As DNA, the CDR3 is TGTGCCAGCAGTCGTCCTCCTCCAAACACCGGGGAGCTGTTTTTT.

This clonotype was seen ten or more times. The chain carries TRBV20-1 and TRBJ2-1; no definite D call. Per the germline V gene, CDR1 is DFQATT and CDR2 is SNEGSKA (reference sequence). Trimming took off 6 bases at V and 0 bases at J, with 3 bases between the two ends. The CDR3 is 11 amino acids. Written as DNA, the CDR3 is TGCAGTGCCCTCTCCTACAATGAGCAGTTCTTC. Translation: CSALSYNEQFF.

CDR3 nucleotide sequence: TGTGCCTGGGGGAGGGACAGGGATGGCGTCCTGACTTTC. Translating gives CAWGRDRDGVLTF. The V gene is TRBV30, the J gene TRBJ2-6, with 9 bases matching TRBD1. The CDR3 sequence is 13 residues long. V gave up 5 bases and J gave up 12 bases; unmatched junction bases: 8. From germline, CDR1 is GTSNPN and CDR2 SVGIG (reference sequence).

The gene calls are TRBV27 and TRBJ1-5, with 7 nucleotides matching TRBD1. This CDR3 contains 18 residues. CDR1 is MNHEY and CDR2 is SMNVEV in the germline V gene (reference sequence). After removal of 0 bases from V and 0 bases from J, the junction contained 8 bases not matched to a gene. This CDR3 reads CASSLSTTGIDSNQPQHF. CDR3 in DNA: TGTGCCAGCAGTTTATCCACGACAGGGATCGATAGCAATCAGCCCCAGCATTTT.

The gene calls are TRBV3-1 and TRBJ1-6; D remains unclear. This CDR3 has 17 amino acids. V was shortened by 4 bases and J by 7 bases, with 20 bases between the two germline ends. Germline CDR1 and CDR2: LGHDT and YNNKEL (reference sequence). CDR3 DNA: TGTGCCAGCAGCCGATTTACGACCGACCCGGGGAATTCACCCCTCCACTTT. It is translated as CASSRFTTDPGNSPLHF. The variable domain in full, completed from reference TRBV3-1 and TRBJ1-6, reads DTAVSQTPKYLVTQMGNDKSIKCEQNLGHDTMYWYKQDSKKFLKIMFSYNNKELIINETVPNRFSPKSPDKAHLNLHINSLELGDSAVYFCASSRFTTDPGNSPLHFGNGTRLTVT.

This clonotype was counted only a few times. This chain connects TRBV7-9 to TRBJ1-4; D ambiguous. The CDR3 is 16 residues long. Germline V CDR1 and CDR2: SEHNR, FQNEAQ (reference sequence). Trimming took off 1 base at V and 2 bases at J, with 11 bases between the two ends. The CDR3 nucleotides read TGTGCCAGCAGCTTAGGCACTCCGGGCACTAATGAAAAACTGTTTTTT. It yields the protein CASSLGTPGTNEKLFF. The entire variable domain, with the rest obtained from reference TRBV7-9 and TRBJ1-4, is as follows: DTGVSQNPRHKITKRGQNVTFRCDPISEHNRLYWYRQTLGQGPEFLTYFQNEAQLEKSRLLSDRFSAERPKGSFSTLEIQRTEQGDSAMYLCASSLGTPGTNEKLFFGSGTQLSVL.

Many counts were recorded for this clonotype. CDR3: CSVETGGTQETQYF. CDR3 in DNA: TGCAGCGTTGAGACAGGGGGTACACAAGAGACCCAGTACTTC. The chain employs TRBV29-1 and TRBJ2-5; TRBD1 aligns across 9 bases. V lost 3 bases, J lost 2 bases, and 4 bases stayed unmatched. The CDR3 consists of 14 residues. Germline CDR1 and CDR2: SQVTM and ANQGSEA.

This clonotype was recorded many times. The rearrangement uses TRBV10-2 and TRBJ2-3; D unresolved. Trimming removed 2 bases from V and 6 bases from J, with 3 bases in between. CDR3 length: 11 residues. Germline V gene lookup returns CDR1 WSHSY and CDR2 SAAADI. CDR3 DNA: TGCGCCAGCAGTGAGGGGGATACGCAGTATTTT. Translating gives CASSEGDTQYF.

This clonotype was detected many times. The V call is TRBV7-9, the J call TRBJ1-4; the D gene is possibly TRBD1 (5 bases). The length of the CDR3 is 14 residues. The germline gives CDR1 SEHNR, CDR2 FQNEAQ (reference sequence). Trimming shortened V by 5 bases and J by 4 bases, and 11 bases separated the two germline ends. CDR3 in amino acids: CASSRDGYNEKLFF. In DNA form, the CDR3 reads TGTGCCAGCAGCCGGGACGGATATAATGAAAAACTGTTTTTT. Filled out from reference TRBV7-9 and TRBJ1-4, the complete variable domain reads DTGVSQNPRHKITKRGQNVTFRCDPISEHNRLYWYRQTLGQGPEFLTYFQNEAQLEKSRLLSDRFSAERPKGSFSTLEIQRTEQGDSAMYLCASSRDGYNEKLFFGSGTQLSVL.